The 7 T cell receptor beta chains below were found in one sample sequenced in a study of blood T cell repertoires in COVID-19. Profiling relied on immunoSEQ multiplex PCR, and the TCRdb table lists in-frame clones only, not all of them. Of approximately 250,000 clones in the sample, about 91% were seen once. Specimen: PBMCs or T cells enriched from blood (not recorded which). All receptors come from a middle-aged woman with acute COVID-19.

The chain employs TRBV19 and TRBJ2-5; TRBD2 agrees at 11 bases. Germline V lookup: CDR1 LNHDA, CDR2 SQIVND (reference sequence). After removal of 2 bases from V and 4 bases from J, the junction contained 3 bases not matched to a gene. The length of the CDR3 is 15 residues. For the CDR3, the DNA is TGTGCCAGTAGTATAAGACTAGCGGGACGAGAGACCCAGTACTTC. Amino acid sequence: CASSIRLAGRETQYF.

The genes are TRBV5-5 and TRBJ2-2; a weak D match, TRBD2 (5 bases). The CDR3 is 16 amino acids. Germline V gives CDR1 SGHKS, CDR2 YYEKEE (reference sequence). The V gene lost 4 bases and the J gene lost 6 bases, with 19 bases spanning the gap. The chain's CDR3 is CASSPIPGSMPGELFF. The DNA of the CDR3 is TGTGCCAGCAGCCCTATCCCGGGGTCGATGCCCGGGGAGCTGTTTTTT.

The chain employs TRBV2 and TRBJ1-1; 7 bases fit TRBD1. The V and J ends lost 8 bases and 0 bases, in that order; junction bases with no gene match: 3. The CDR3 length is 13 residues. Per germline, CDR1 SNHLY and CDR2 FYNNEI. The CDR3 nucleotides read TGTGCCAGCTGGGGACAGATGAACACTGAAGCTTTCTTT. Translating it yields CASWGQMNTEAFF.

This chain connects TRBV19 to TRBJ2-1; the match to TRBD2 covers 7 bases. The CDR3 covers 15 residues. From germline, CDR1 is LNHDA and CDR2 SQIVND (reference sequence). The trim removed 3 bases at V and 3 bases at J, leaving 5 bases unmatched. The CDR3 region has the DNA TGTGCCAGTAGTATGGGAGGGGCCTTCTACAATGAGCAGTTCTTC. Translation: CASSMGGAFYNEQFF.

The V gene is TRBV5-6, the J gene TRBJ1-6; 12 bases agree with TRBD1. The CDR3 has 17 residues. The J segment lost 10 bases and the V segment lost 0 bases, leaving 8 bases of the junction unmatched. CDR1 is SGHDT and CDR2 is YYEEEE in the germline V gene. The chain's CDR3 is CASSLAGWGQGASPLHF. The CDR3, as DNA: TGTGCCAGCAGCTTGGCCGGATGGGGACAGGGGGCCTCACCCCTCCACTTT.

This chain links TRBV19 with TRBJ2-5, with 8 bases matching TRBD2. In germline, CDR1 is LNHDA, CDR2 SQIVND (reference sequence). V dropped 3 bases and J dropped 1; count of bases not matched to a gene: 13. The CDR3 has 18 amino acids. The CDR3 region is CASSIAGRGTRGQETQYF. For the CDR3, the DNA is TGTGCCAGTAGTATCGCGGGTCGTGGGACTAGGGGCCAAGAGACCCAGTACTTC.

The gene calls are TRBV4-3 and TRBJ1-4; D is unresolved. The CDR3 extends over 15 amino acids. The V and J ends lost 1 base and 5 bases respectively, with 11 bases between them. Germline V gene sequence: CDR1 LGHNA, CDR2 YSLEER. The CDR3 is CASSQGTGFNEKLFF. As DNA, the CDR3 is TGCGCCAGCAGCCAAGGGACGGGATTCAATGAAAAACTGTTTTTT.